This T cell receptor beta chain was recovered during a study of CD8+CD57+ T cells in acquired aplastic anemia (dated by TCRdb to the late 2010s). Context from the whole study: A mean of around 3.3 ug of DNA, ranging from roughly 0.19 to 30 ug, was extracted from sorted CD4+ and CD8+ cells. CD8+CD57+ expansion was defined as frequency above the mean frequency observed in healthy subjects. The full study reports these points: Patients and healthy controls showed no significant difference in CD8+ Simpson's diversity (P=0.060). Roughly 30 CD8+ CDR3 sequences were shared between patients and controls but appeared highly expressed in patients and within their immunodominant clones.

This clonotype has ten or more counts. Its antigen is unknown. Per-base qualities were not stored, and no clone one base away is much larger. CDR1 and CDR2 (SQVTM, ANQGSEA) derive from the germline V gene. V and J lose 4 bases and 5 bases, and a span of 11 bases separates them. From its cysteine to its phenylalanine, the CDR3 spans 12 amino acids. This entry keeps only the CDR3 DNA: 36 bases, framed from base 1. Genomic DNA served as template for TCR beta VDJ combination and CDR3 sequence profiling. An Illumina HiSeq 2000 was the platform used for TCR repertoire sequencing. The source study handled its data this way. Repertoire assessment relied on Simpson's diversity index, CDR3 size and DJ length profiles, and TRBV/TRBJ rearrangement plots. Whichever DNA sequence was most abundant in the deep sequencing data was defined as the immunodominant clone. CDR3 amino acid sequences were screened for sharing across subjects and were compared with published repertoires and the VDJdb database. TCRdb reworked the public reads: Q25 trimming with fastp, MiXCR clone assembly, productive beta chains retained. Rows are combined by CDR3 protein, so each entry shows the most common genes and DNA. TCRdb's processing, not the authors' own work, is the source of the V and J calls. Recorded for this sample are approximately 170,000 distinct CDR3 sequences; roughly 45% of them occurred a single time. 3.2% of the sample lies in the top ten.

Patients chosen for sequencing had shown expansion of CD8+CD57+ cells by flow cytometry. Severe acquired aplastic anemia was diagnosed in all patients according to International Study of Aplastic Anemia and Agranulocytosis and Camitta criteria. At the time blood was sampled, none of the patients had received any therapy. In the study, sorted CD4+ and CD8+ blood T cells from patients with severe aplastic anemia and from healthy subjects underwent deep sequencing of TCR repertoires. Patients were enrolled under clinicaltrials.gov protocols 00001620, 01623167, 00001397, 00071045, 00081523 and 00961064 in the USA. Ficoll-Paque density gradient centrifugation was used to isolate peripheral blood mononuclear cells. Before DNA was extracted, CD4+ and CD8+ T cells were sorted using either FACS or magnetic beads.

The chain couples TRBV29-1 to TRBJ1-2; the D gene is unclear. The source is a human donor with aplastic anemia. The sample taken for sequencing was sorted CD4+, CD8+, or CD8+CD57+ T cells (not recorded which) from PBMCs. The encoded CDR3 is CSVGFSEYGYTF. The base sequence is TGCAGCGTTGGGTTCTCAGAATATGGCTACACCTTC.